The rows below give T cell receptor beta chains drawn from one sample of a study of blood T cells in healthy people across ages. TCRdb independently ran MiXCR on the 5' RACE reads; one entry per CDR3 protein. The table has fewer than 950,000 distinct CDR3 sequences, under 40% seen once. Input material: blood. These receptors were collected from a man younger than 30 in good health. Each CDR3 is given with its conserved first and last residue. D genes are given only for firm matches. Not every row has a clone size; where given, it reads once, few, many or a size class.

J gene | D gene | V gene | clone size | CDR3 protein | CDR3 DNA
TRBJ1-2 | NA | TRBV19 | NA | CASRGSHGYTF | TGTGCCAGTAGGGGATCCCATGGCTACACCTTC
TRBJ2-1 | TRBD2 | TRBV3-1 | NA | CAGSQEGTSGYNEQFF | TGTGCCGGCAGCCAAGAAGGAACTAGCGGATACAATGAGCAGTTCTTC
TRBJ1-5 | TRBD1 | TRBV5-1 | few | CASSLVPGQDQPQHF | TGCGCCAGCAGCTTGGTCCCCGGACAGGACCAGCCCCAGCATTTT
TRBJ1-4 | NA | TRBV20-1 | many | CSARGTANEKLFF | TGCAGTGCTAGAGGGACAGCAAATGAAAAACTGTTTTTT
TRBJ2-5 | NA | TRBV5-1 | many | CASSLVGGLETQYF | TGCGCCAGCAGCTTGGTTGGGGGTTTGGAGACCCAGTACTTC
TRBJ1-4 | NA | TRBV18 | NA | CASSPRKGEDEKLFF | TGTGCCAGCTCACCACGGAAGGGTGAGGACGAAAAACTGTTTTTT
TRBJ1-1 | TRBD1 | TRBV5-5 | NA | CASTPGDRKNTEAFF | TGTGCCAGCACCCCGGGGGACAGGAAGAACACTGAAGCTTTCTTT
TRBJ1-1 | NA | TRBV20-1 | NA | CSARAGGRATEAFF | TGCAGTGCTAGAGCGGGGGGTAGGGCCACTGAAGCTTTCTTT
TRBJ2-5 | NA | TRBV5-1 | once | CASSSAASPNNEQYF | TGCGCCAGCAGCTCTGCGGCCTCCCCCAACAATGAGCAGTACTTC
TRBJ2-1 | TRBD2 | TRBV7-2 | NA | CASSMPHRLAGRDEQFF | TGTGCCAGCAGCATGCCCCACAGACTAGCGGGGAGGGATGAGCAGTTCTTC
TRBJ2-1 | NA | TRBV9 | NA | CASSGDWGRTISEQFF | TGTGCCAGCAGCGGGGACTGGGGCCGGACGATCAGTGAGCAGTTCTTC
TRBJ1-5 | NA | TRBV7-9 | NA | CASSMGPSNQPQHF | TGTGCCAGCAGCATGGGGCCGTCAAATCAGCCCCAGCATTTT
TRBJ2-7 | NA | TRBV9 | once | CASSAGTMGPYEQYF | TGTGCCAGCAGCGCTGGGACAATGGGCCCTTACGAGCAGTACTTC
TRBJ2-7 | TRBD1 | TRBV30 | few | CAWSTLRGPYEQYF | TGTGCCTGGAGCACTTTGAGGGGGCCCTACGAGCAGTACTTC
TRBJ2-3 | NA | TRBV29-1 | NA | CSVGARTDTQYF | TGCAGCGTTGGGGCACGCACAGATACGCAGTATTTT
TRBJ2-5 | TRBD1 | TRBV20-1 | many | CSASGDRERQETQYF | TGCAGTGCATCGGGGGACAGGGAAAGACAAGAGACCCAGTACTTC
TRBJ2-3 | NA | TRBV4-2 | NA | CASSQRADSDTQYF | TGTGCCAGCAGCCAGCGGGCAGACTCCGATACGCAGTATTTT
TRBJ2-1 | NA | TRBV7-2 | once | CASSQGTIETQFF | TGTGCCAGCAGCCAGGGGACCATAGAGACCCAGTTCTTC
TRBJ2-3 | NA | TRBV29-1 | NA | CSVGLGTDTQYF | TGCAGCGTAGGACTTGGCACAGATACGCAGTATTTT
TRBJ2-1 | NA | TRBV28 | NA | CASSPYERNRRLNEQFF | TGTGCCAGCAGTCCCTATGAGAGAAACAGGAGACTCAATGAGCAGTTCTTC
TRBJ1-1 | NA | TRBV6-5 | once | CASSMGTAMNTEAFF | TGTGCCAGCAGTATGGGGACGGCCATGAACACTGAAGCTTTCTTT
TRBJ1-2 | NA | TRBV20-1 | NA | CSARDKDGYGYTF | TGCAGTGCTAGAGATAAGGACGGCTATGGCTACACCTTC
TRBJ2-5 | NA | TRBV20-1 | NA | CSARMEETQYF | TGCAGTGCTAGGATGGAAGAGACCCAGTACTTC
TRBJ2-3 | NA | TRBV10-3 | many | CAISESQRAGTDTQYF | TGTGCCATCAGTGAGTCGCAAAGGGCGGGCACAGATACGCAGTATTTT
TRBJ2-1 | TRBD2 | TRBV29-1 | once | CSVESLAGDREQFF | TGCAGCGTTGAAAGTCTAGCGGGAGACCGTGAGCAGTTCTTC
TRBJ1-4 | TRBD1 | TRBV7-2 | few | CASSLRTGLSTNEKLFF | TGTGCCAGCAGCCTTAGGACAGGGCTTTCAACTAATGAAAAACTGTTTTTT
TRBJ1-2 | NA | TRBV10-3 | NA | CAVSERENYGYTF | TGTGCCGTCAGTGAAAGGGAAAACTATGGCTACACCTTC